Reported below is one T cell receptor (beta chain). Its target is unknown. This sample was included in a study of shared clonotypes between healthy human individuals. Authors' data handling: In the immunoSEQ data, sequences were junction-only and lacked quality scores, so filtering differed. The table came from immunoSEQ multiplex PCR; TCRdb's copy has only in-frame clones and leaves some out. The DNA gave D and trimming, while V, J and clone size come from that table. The repertoire holds 2 million or so clones, with over 85% as singletons. Findings of the study overall: A handful of donors showed sharing of around 5.3% of naive CD4 clonotypes. Naive subsets tended to show greater estimated richness than memory subsets.

CD45RA-negative memory and CD45RA+ naive subsets were split from the CD4+ cells. Sequenced input: naive CD4+ T cells sorted from blood. The sample's subset: CD45RA+ positively selected. The receptor was derived from a man aged 18 to 30 in good health.

For the CDR3, the DNA is TGTGCCAGCAGCTTAGGACAGGTCGGTGGGGAGCTGTTTTTT. This encodes CASSLGQVGGELFF. The V call is TRBV9, the J call TRBJ2-2; 7 bases map to TRBD1. Trimming removed 4 bases from V and 8 bases from J; junction bases left unmatched: 8. Germline CDR1 reads SGDLS; CDR2 reads YYNGEE. The CDR3 has 14 residues. Supplemented by reference TRBV9 and TRBJ2-2, the full variable domain reads DSGVTQTPKHLITATGQRVTLRCSPRSGDLSVYWYQQSLDQGLQFLIQYYNGEERAKGNILERFSAQQFPDLHSELNLSSLELGDSALYFCASSLGQVGGELFFGEGSRLTVL.